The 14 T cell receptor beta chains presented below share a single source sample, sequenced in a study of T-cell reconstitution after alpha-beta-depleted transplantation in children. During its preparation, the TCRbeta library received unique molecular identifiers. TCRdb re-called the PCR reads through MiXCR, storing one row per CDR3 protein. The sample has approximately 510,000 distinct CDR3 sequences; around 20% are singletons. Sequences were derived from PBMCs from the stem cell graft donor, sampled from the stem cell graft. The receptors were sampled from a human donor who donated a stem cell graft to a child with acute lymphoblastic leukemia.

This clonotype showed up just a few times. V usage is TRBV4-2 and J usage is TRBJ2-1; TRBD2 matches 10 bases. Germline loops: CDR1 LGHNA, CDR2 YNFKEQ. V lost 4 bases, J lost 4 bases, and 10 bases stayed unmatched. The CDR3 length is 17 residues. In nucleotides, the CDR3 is TGTGCCAGCAGCCCAGCGAGGACTAGCGGATTTTACAATGAGCAGTTCTTC. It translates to CASSPARTSGFYNEQFF.

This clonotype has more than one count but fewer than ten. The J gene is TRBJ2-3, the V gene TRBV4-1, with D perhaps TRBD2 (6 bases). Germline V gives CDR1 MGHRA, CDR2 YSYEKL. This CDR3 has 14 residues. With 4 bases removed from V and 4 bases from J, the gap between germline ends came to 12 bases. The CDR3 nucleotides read TGCGCCAGCAGCCGGCTAGCGATCCCAGATACGCAGTATTTT. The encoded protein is CASSRLAIPDTQYF.

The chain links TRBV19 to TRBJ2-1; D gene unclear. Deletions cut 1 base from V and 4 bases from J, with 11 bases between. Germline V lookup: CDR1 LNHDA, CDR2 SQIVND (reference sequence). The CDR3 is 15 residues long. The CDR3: CASSIAPRPYNEQFF. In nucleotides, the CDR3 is TGTGCCAGTAGTATAGCCCCCCGGCCTTACAATGAGCAGTTCTTC.

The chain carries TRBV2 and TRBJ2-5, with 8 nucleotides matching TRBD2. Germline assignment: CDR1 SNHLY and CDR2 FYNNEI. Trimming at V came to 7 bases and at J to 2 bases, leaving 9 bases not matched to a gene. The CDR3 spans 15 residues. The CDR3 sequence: CASTTGGRPQETQYF. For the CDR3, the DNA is TGTGCCAGCACGACGGGAGGGCGGCCACAAGAGACCCAGTACTTC.

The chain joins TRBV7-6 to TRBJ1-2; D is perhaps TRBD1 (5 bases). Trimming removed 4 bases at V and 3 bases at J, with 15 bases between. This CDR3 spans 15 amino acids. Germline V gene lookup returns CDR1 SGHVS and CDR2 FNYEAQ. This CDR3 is CASSSPRQGDYGYTF. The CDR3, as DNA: TGTGCCAGCAGCTCACCCCGGCAGGGAGACTATGGCTACACCTTC.

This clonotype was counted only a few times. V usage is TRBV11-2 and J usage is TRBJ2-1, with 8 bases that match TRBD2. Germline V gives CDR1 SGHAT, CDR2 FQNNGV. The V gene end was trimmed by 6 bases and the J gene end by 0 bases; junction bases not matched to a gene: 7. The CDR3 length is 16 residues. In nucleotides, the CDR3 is TGTGCCAGCAGTTGGTCGAGCGGGAGCTCCTACAATGAGCAGTTCTTC. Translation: CASSWSSGSSYNEQFF.

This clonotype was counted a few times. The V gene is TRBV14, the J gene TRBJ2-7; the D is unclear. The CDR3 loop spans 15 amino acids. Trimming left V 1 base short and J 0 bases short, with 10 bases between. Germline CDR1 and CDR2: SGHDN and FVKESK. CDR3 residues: CASSQGPGSSYEQYF. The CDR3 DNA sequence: TGTGCCAGCAGCCAAGGACCTGGAAGCTCCTACGAGCAGTACTTC.

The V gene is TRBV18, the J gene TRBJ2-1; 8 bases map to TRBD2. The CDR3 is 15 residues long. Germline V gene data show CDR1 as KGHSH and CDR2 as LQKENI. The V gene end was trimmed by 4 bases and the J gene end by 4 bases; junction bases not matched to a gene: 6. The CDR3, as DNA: TGTGCCAGCTCACGAATGGAGCGGGAGTACAATGAGCAGTTCTTC. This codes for CASSRMEREYNEQFF.

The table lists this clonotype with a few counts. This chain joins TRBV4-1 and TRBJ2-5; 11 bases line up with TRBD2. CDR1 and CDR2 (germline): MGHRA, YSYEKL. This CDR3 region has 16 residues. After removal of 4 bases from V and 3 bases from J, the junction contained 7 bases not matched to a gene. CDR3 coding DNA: TGCGCCAGCAGCCGTCAGACTAGCGGGACGGAAGAGACCCAGTACTTC. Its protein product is CASSRQTSGTEETQYF.

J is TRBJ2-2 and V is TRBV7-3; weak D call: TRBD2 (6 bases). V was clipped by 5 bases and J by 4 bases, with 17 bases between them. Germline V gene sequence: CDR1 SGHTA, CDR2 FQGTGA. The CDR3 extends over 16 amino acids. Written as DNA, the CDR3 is TGTGCCAGCAGCCAAGGAGCGCGGGGAACCACCGGGGAGCTGTTTTTT. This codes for CASSQGARGTTGELFF.

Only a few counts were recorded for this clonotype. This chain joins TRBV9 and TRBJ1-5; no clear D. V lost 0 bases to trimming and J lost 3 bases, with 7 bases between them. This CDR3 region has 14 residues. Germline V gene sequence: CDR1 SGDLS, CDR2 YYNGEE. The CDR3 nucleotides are TGTGCCAGCAGCGTAGCAGGTAACAATCAGCCCCAGCATTTT. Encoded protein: CASSVAGNNQPQHF.

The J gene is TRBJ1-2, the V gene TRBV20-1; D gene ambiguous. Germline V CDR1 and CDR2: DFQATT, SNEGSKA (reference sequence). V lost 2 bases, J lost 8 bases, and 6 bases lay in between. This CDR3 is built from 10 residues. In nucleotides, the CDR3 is TGCAGTGCTAGAAGCCTCGGCTACACCTTC. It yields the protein CSARSLGYTF.

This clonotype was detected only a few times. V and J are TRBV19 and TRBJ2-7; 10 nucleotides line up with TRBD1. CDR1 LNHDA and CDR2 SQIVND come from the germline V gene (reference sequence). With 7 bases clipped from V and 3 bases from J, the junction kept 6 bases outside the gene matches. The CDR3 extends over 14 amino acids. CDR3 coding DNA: TGTGCCAGTACCAGGGGGACAGGGGTCTACGAGCAGTACTTC. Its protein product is CASTRGTGVYEQYF.

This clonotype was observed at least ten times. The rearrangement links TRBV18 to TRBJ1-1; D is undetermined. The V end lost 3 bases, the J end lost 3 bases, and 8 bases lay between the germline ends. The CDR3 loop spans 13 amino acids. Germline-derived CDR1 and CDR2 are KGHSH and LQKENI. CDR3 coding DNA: TGTGCCAGCTCACCCCGGTTCGACACTGAAGCTTTCTTT. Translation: CASSPRFDTEAFF. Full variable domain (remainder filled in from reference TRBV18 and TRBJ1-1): NAGVMQNPRHLVRRRGQEARLRCSPMKGHSHVYWYRQLPEEGLKFMVYLQKENIIDESGMPKERFSAEFPKEGPSILRIQQVVRGDSAAYFCASSPRFDTEAFFGQGTRLTVV.